The 32 T cell receptor beta chains below were found in one sample sequenced in a study of technical replicates of blood from a handful of donors. This table comes from immunoSEQ multiplex PCR, and its TCRdb copy is limited to in-frame clones, with some not included. Seen here are approximately 81,000 clones, around four fifths observed once, and the top ten hold around 4%. Sequencing was carried out using PBMCs. The receptors were gathered from a human donor in good health. Some clones in this sample may be carry-over from other donors' samples.

The chain employs TRBV7-8 and TRBJ1-2; D is possibly TRBD1 (6 bases). In germline, CDR1 is SGHVS, CDR2 FQNEAQ. This CDR3 is 14 amino acids long. The V and J ends lost 5 bases and 9 bases respectively, with 19 bases between them. CDR3 coding DNA: TGTGCCAGCAGCCAGGACAGTTCCAGTGCTCGCTACACCTTC. Its translation is CASSQDSSSARYTF.

The V and J genes are TRBV11-2 and TRBJ2-7; a possible D gene is TRBD2 (5 bases). CDR1 is SGHAT and CDR2 is FQNNGV in the germline V gene. The CDR3 is 14 residues long. V lost 0 bases and J lost 6, with 12 bases in between. CDR3 amino acids: CASSLDGSDGEQYF. CDR3 nucleotide sequence: TGTGCCAGCAGCTTAGATGGGAGCGATGGCGAGCAGTACTTC. Based on the CDR3 plus reference TRBV11-2 and TRBJ2-7, the full variable domain is EAGVAQSPRYKIIEKRQSVAFWCNPISGHATLYWYQQILGQGPKLLIQFQNNGVVDDSQLPKDRFSAERLKGVDSTLKIQPAKLEDSAVYLCASSLDGSDGEQYFGPGTRLTVT.

In this sample, this clone turned up once. The V gene is TRBV29-1, the J gene TRBJ2-7; 7 nucleotides match TRBD2. Germline CDR1 reads SQVTM; CDR2 reads ANQGSEA. V shed 5 bases and J 1 base; nucleotides not matched to a gene: 5. The CDR3 has 13 residues. CDR3 loop: CSVIERGSYEQYF. The CDR3 DNA reads as TGCAGCGTTATAGAGCGGGGTTCCTACGAGCAGTACTTC.

The rearrangement links TRBV6-1 to TRBJ1-4; D might be TRBD1 (5 bases). Per germline, CDR1 MNHNS and CDR2 SASEGT. The length of the CDR3 is 13 residues. V lost 6 bases to trimming and J lost 4 bases, with 9 bases between them. The DNA for the CDR3 is TGTGCCAGCAGCCGACAGATTAATGAAAAACTGTTTTTT. Its protein product is CASSRQINEKLFF.

The chain combines TRBV4-1 with TRBJ1-1, with D uncertain. The germline V gene encodes CDR1 MGHRA and CDR2 YSYEKL. CDR3 length: 14 residues. Trimming cost V 1 base and J 3 bases, with 9 bases left between them. Written as DNA, the CDR3 is TGCGCCAGCAGCCAAGGAGGGCTCGACACTGAAGCTTTCTTT. Encoded protein: CASSQGGLDTEAFF.

CDR3 region: CASSIRTGLSNQPQHF. CDR3 in DNA: TGTGCCAGCAGCATCCGGACAGGCCTGTCCAATCAGCCCCAGCATTTT. This chain joins TRBV5-6 and TRBJ1-5; 7 nucleotides agree with TRBD1. The V segment lost 4 bases and the J segment 3 bases; nucleotides outside the gene matches: 10. The CDR3 has 16 residues. Per the germline V gene, CDR1 is SGHDT and CDR2 is YYEEEE.

The chain employs TRBV11-3 and TRBJ2-1; D ambiguous. Trimming stripped 5 bases from V and 2 bases from J, with 16 bases between. The germline V gene encodes CDR1 SGHNT and CDR2 YENEEA. This CDR3 spans 16 amino acids. The CDR3: CASSPRRLVAYNEQFF. The CDR3 nucleotides are TGTGCCAGCAGCCCCCGGCGGTTGGTAGCCTACAATGAGCAGTTCTTC.

This sequence joins TRBV2 and TRBJ1-2; 7 nucleotides align to TRBD1. Germline V gene data show CDR1 as SNHLY and CDR2 as FYNNEI. J lost 3 bases, V lost 1 base, and 5 bases had no gene match. This CDR3 has 15 amino acids. The CDR3 protein is CASSEVGGQDYGYTF. The CDR3 DNA is TGTGCCAGCAGTGAAGTGGGTGGACAGGACTATGGCTACACCTTC.

The V call is TRBV6-5, the J call TRBJ2-7, with 10 bases that match TRBD1. Trimming removed 9 bases from V and 4 bases from J; junction bases left unmatched: 6. The CDR3 runs to 13 residues. Germline values: CDR1 MNHEY, CDR2 SVGAGI. The CDR3 reads CASARDRGYEQYF. The CDR3 DNA sequence: TGTGCCAGTGCCCGGGACAGGGGATACGAGCAGTACTTC.

The chain combines TRBV2 with TRBJ2-6; possible D gene TRBD2, 6 bases. Germline lookup yields CDR1 SNHLY and CDR2 FYNNEI. The V gene lost 7 bases and the J gene lost 1 base, with 11 bases spanning the gap. CDR3 size: 15 residues. The CDR3 protein is CASMEGNSGANVLTF. CDR3 coding DNA: TGTGCCAGCATGGAGGGGAATTCTGGGGCCAACGTCCTGACTTTC.

The chain carries TRBV12-2 and TRBJ2-7; the table's D gene call, TRBD2, was not cross checked with the DNA. TRBV12-2 is given as a pseudogene. The CDR3 is 15 amino acids. CDR3 nucleotides: TGTGCAAGTCGCTTAGCGGTAGCGGGGCACTACGAGCAGTACTTC. Its protein product is CASRLAVAGHYEQYF.

The J gene is TRBJ2-7, the V gene TRBV30; D might be TRBD1 (5 bases). Per germline, CDR1 GTSNPN and CDR2 SVGIG (reference sequence). The CDR3 sequence is 14 residues long. V lost 1 base to trimming and J lost 9 bases, with 19 bases between them. The CDR3 coding sequence is TGTGCCTGGAGTGGGCGCAGGGATATGGGCGGGCAGTACTTC. Its protein product is CAWSGRRDMGGQYF.

The rearrangement uses TRBV7-6 and TRBJ2-1; unclear D gene. CDR1 and CDR2 from the germline V gene are SGHVS and FNYEAQ. V lost 3 bases and J 5 bases, leaving 11 bases between the germline ends. This CDR3 is 14 amino acids long. The CDR3 sequence: CASSLLSIDNEQFF. The CDR3 DNA reads TGTGCCAGCAGCTTGTTGAGTATTGACAATGAGCAGTTCTTC.

The chain carries TRBV30 and TRBJ2-5; 7 nucleotides line up with TRBD2. The CDR3 totals 13 residues. CDR1 GTSNPN and CDR2 SVGIG come from the germline V gene (reference sequence). V shed 0 bases, J shed 4 bases, and the junction held 2 bases outside the gene matches. The CDR3 DNA reads TGTGCCTGGAGTGTAAGGACTAGAGAGACCCAGTACTTC. Translation: CAWSVRTRETQYF.

The chain employs TRBV5-1 and TRBJ2-1; 9 bases agree with TRBD2. Losses at the gene ends were 1 base for V and 3 bases for J; bases not matched to a gene: 26. CDR3 size: 23 residues. Looked up from germline, CDR1 is SGHRS and CDR2 is YFSETQ. The CDR3 is CASSLLSFRWREGLQTFYNEQFF. For the CDR3, the DNA is TGCGCCAGCAGCTTGTTGAGCTTTCGCTGGCGGGAGGGCCTGCAAACATTCTACAATGAGCAGTTCTTC.

The chain carries TRBV10-3 and TRBJ1-5, with a possible D match to TRBD1 (5 bases). Germline lookup yields CDR1 ENHRY and CDR2 SYGVKD. Trimming removed 0 bases from V and 3 bases from J, with 9 bases in between. CDR3 length: 15 amino acids. CDR3 in DNA: TGTGCCATCAGTGAGTCACAGGCGAACAATCAGCCCCAGCATTTT. Translated, it gives CAISESQANNQPQHF.

The V call is TRBV4-2, the J call TRBJ2-5, with D uncertain. Germline values: CDR1 LGHNA, CDR2 YNFKEQ. V was trimmed by 4 bases and J by 0 bases, leaving 12 bases between them. The CDR3 is made up of 15 amino acids. The CDR3 nucleotides are TGTGCCAGCAGCCCGCTCGAGCAGGACCAAGAGACCCAGTACTTC. It encodes CASSPLEQDQETQYF.

The chain is built from TRBV6-6 and TRBJ2-2; 11 bases are a match to TRBD1. Germline assignment: CDR1 MNHNY and CDR2 SVGAGI (reference sequence). CDR3 length: 15 residues. V was clipped by 6 bases and J by 4 bases; unmatched bases: 4. CDR3 nucleotide sequence: TGTGCCAGCAGGGGACAGGGGGAGGCCACCGGGGAGCTGTTTTTT. Translated, it gives CASRGQGEATGELFF.

The chain employs TRBV9 and TRBJ2-3, with 11 nucleotides matching TRBD2. Germline CDR1 is SGDLS and CDR2 is YYNGEE. The V segment lost 0 bases and the J segment 2 bases; nucleotides outside the gene matches: 5. The CDR3 contains 17 residues. The CDR3 sequence: CASSVGLAGGNTDTQYF. CDR3 nucleotides: TGTGCCAGCAGCGTAGGGCTAGCGGGGGGAAACACAGATACGCAGTATTTT. The full variable domain, in which reference TRBV9 and TRBJ2-3 provide the parts outside the CDR3, is DSGVTQTPKHLITATGQRVTLRCSPRSGDLSVYWYQQSLDQGLQFLIQYYNGEERAKGNILERFSAQQFPDLHSELNLSSLELGDSALYFCASSVGLAGGNTDTQYFGPGTRLTVL.

The chain links TRBV28 to TRBJ2-5; 7 nucleotides match TRBD2. Germline V CDR1 and CDR2: MDHEN, SYDVKM. The CDR3 sequence is 15 residues long. Trimming at V came to 4 bases and at J to 1 base, leaving 6 bases not matched to a gene. The DNA for the CDR3 is TGTGCCAGCAGTTCCCCCCTAGCGGCCCAAGAGACCCAGTACTTC. It is translated as CASSSPLAAQETQYF.

The chain has TRBV2 and TRBJ1-1, with TRBD1 matching 8 bases. The CDR3 is 14 amino acids. The germline V gene encodes CDR1 SNHLY and CDR2 FYNNEI. V trimming: 4 bases; J trimming: 5 bases; junction bases outside the gene matches: 6. CDR3 region: CASSALTGETEAFF. In DNA form, the CDR3 reads TGTGCCAGCAGTGCCCTGACAGGGGAAACTGAAGCTTTCTTT.

The chain links TRBV2 to TRBJ1-5; D possibly corresponds to TRBD1 (5 bases). V was trimmed by 5 bases and J by 5 bases, leaving 13 bases between them. CDR1 is SNHLY, CDR2 FYNNEI, per germline. This CDR3 has 14 residues. The CDR3 spells CASSLSGYYQPQHF. The DNA of the CDR3 is TGTGCCAGCAGTCTGTCAGGGTACTATCAGCCCCAGCATTTT.

This sequence joins TRBV6-1 and TRBJ2-5; 9 bases align to TRBD1. Trimming removed 4 bases from V and 4 bases from J; junction bases left unmatched: 4. The germline CDR1 and CDR2 sequences are MNHNS and SASEGT. The CDR3 is 14 amino acids. The CDR3 region has the DNA TGTGCCAGCAGTGGAGGGACAGGGCGAGAGACCCAGTACTTC. It encodes CASSGGTGRETQYF.

The chain recombines TRBV7-2 with TRBJ2-5; tentative D call: TRBD1 (7 bases). Germline V gives CDR1 SGHTA, CDR2 FQGNSA. The CDR3 length is 12 residues. Trimming cost V 7 bases and J 4 bases, with 10 bases left between them. The CDR3 sequence: CASTGGGETQYF. The CDR3 nucleotides are TGTGCCAGCACAGGGGGAGGAGAGACCCAGTACTTC.

This chain uses TRBV4-2 with TRBJ2-5, with D possibly TRBD2 on 6 matching bases. The CDR3 consists of 16 residues. V shed 5 bases and J shed 2 bases, with 18 bases lying between them. From germline, CDR1 is LGHNA and CDR2 YNFKEQ. CDR3 DNA sequence: TGTGCCAGCAGCAAGACCGCAGGGACTTCACAAGAGACCCAGTACTTC. Its translation is CASSKTAGTSQETQYF.

V is TRBV5-4 and J is TRBJ1-6, with TRBD1 matching 7 bases. J was trimmed by 6 bases and V by 0 bases; bases with no gene match: 9. This CDR3 has 17 residues. Per germline, CDR1 SGHNT and CDR2 YYREEE (reference sequence). Here the CDR3 reads CASSLAGTARGNSPLHF. The DNA of the CDR3 is TGTGCCAGCAGCTTGGCCGGGACAGCAAGGGGTAATTCACCCCTCCACTTT.

The chain couples TRBV2 to TRBJ2-2; 10 nucleotides agree with TRBD1. The length of the CDR3 is 15 residues. V lost 6 bases, J lost 8 bases, and 9 bases stayed unmatched. In germline, CDR1 is SNHLY, CDR2 FYNNEI. DNA for the CDR3: TGTGCCAGCAGGGCGGACAGGGGGTCACCGGGGGAGCTGTTTTTT. Protein product: CASRADRGSPGELFF.

This chain uses TRBV4-1 with TRBJ2-7; maybe TRBD2 (5 bases). The CDR3 loop spans 17 amino acids. V dropped 1 base and J dropped 3 bases, with 19 bases sitting between them. Germline V gives CDR1 MGHRA, CDR2 YSYEKL. In DNA, the CDR3 is TGCGCCAGCAGCCAAGTAGTGGCGTTTTGGAGGATCTACGAGCAGTACTTC. Its translation is CASSQVVAFWRIYEQYF.

The chain is built from TRBV7-9 and TRBJ1-2; D may be TRBD1 (6 bases). Trimming pared 4 bases from V and 6 bases from J, leaving 12 bases between. Per the germline V gene, CDR1 is SEHNR and CDR2 is FQNEAQ (reference sequence). The CDR3 length is 13 residues. CDR3 region: CASSSQGLDGYTF. Here the CDR3 DNA reads TGTGCCAGCAGCTCACAGGGTTTGGATGGCTACACCTTC.

The rearrangement links TRBV5-1 to TRBJ1-3; 8 bases fit TRBD1. The CDR3 length is 17 residues. With 5 bases clipped from V and 4 bases from J, the junction kept 14 bases outside the gene matches. Germline V lookup: CDR1 SGHRS, CDR2 YFSETQ. DNA for the CDR3: TGCGCCAGCAGTTTAGCCCGGACAGGGTTGAGAGGAAACACCATATATTTT. It translates to CASSLARTGLRGNTIYF. The full variable domain, its missing parts supplied by reference TRBV5-1 and TRBJ1-3, is KAGVTQTPRYLIKTRGQQVTLSCSPISGHRSVSWYQQTPGQGLQFLFEYFSETQRNKGNFPGRFSGRQFSNSRSEMNVSTLELGDSALYLCASSLARTGLRGNTIYFGEGSWLTVV.

This clone was seen a single time. The chain uses TRBV7-7 and TRBJ1-4, with D possibly matching TRBD1 (5 bases). CDR3 length: 16 amino acids. Germline CDR1 is SSHAT and CDR2 is FNYEAQ (reference sequence). Trimming cost V 1 base and J 6 bases, with 15 bases left between them. CDR3: CASSLVRGIVDEKLFF. The CDR3 nucleotides read TGTGCCAGCAGCTTAGTACGGGGGATAGTAGATGAAAAACTGTTTTTT.

J is TRBJ1-2 and V is TRBV7-2, with D possibly matching TRBD1 (6 bases). The V end lost 0 bases, the J end lost 4 bases, and 12 bases lay between the germline ends. CDR1 is SGHTA, CDR2 FQGNSA, per germline. CDR3 size: 15 residues. This CDR3 reads CASSLAPGQSYGYTF. CDR3 nucleotides: TGTGCCAGCAGCTTAGCCCCGGGACAAAGCTATGGCTACACCTTC. The full variable domain, with the rest looked up from reference TRBV7-2 and TRBJ1-2, is GAGVSQSPSNKVTEKGKDVELRCDPISGHTALYWYRQSLGQGLEFLIYFQGNSAPDKSGLPSDRFSAERTGGSVSTLTIQRTQQEDSAVYLCASSLAPGQSYGYTFGSGTRLTVV.